This T cell receptor (beta chain) derives from a study of cytomegalovirus exposure and HLA in healthy donors. General study points: Researchers counted around 160 TCR beta chains as cytomegalovirus-associated.

Comment on this clone: The antigen is not known.

Germline CDR1 is LNHDA and CDR2 is SQIVND (reference sequence). CDR3 length: 12 amino acids. The ends were cut back, 5 bases at V and 7 bases at J, with 6 bases in the middle. The PCR had 60 Vbeta and 13 Jbeta primers. TCRdb's copy holds only in-frame clones and misses some; the assay was immunoSEQ multiplex PCR. Altogether roughly 130,000 clones are present, 70% to 75% being singletons, with the ten largest covering about 1.2%. What was sequenced was PBMCs. The genes are TRBV19 and TRBJ1-6; D call uncertain. This TCR was recovered from a woman in her thirties or forties in good health and CMV-seronegative. CDR3 residues: CASSWLNSPLHF. The DNA of the CDR3 is TGTGCCAGTAGTTGGCTGAATTCACCCCTCCACTTT.